The 8 T cell receptor beta chains in this list originate from one sample, sequenced in a study of blood T cell repertoires in COVID-19. Clones were read by immunoSEQ multiplex PCR, and TCRdb kept only the in-frame ones, dropping some. Counted here are a few hundred thousand clones, over 80% occurring once; the ten biggest clones make up roughly 5.1%. The sequencing input was PBMCs or T cells enriched from blood (not recorded which). The source is a woman in her fifties or sixties who had recovered from COVID-19.

The rearrangement joins TRBV7-3 to TRBJ1-1; D gene ambiguous. This CDR3 comprises 13 residues. Germline V gives CDR1 SGHTA, CDR2 FQGTGA. The germline V and J ends were trimmed by 4 bases and 3 bases, with 9 bases remaining between them. CDR3: CASSSNTDTEAFF. For the CDR3, the DNA is TGTGCCAGCAGCTCAAACACCGACACTGAAGCTTTCTTT. Full variable domain (outside the CDR3, taken from reference TRBV7-3 and TRBJ1-1): GAGVSQTPSNKVTEKGKYVELRCDPISGHTALYWYRQSLGQGPEFLIYFQGTGAADDSGLPNDRFFAVRPEGSVSTLKIQRTERGDSAVYLCASSSNTDTEAFFGQGTRLTVV.

In nucleotides, the CDR3 is TGTGCCAGCAGCGTAGGGAGTTCACCCCTCCACTTT. Amino acid sequence: CASSVGSSPLHF. The chain joins TRBV9 to TRBJ1-6; D uncertain. CDR3 length: 12 amino acids. Trimming left V 0 bases short and J 9 bases short, with 4 bases between. Germline CDR1 and CDR2: SGDLS and YYNGEE. The full variable domain, its missing parts supplied by reference TRBV9 and TRBJ1-6, is DSGVTQTPKHLITATGQRVTLRCSPRSGDLSVYWYQQSLDQGLQFLIQYYNGEERAKGNILERFSAQQFPDLHSELNLSSLELGDSALYFCASSVGSSPLHFGNGTRLTVT.

The CDR3, as DNA: TGCGCCAGCAGCTCAGGGACAGATTACAATGAGCAGTTCTTC. This encodes CASSSGTDYNEQFF. V and J are TRBV5-1 and TRBJ2-1; 7 bases map to TRBD1. The germline V gene encodes CDR1 SGHRS and CDR2 YFSETQ. The CDR3 loop spans 14 amino acids. The V and J ends lost 3 bases and 4 bases, in that order; junction bases with no gene match: 4.

This clone was picked up one time. The V and J genes are TRBV30 and TRBJ1-2, with 7 bases matching TRBD1. Per germline, CDR1 GTSNPN and CDR2 SVGIG (reference sequence). The CDR3 covers 16 residues. J lost 5 bases, V lost 1 base, and 13 bases had no gene match. For the CDR3, the DNA is TGTGCCTGGAGTGCCGCAAGGACAGGATGGGGGTATGGCTACACCTTC. Translating it yields CAWSAARTGWGYGYTF.

Here the CDR3 reads CASSLGQDYEQYF. Written as DNA, the CDR3 is TGTGCCAGCAGCTTGGGACAGGACTACGAGCAGTACTTC. This chain links TRBV9 with TRBJ2-7; TRBD1 matches at 8 bases. The germline gives CDR1 SGDLS, CDR2 YYNGEE. The V segment lost 4 bases and the J segment 3 bases; nucleotides outside the gene matches: 3. The length of the CDR3 is 13 residues.

The chain joins TRBV10-3 to TRBJ2-7; the match to TRBD2 covers 9 bases. The germline gives CDR1 ENHRY, CDR2 SYGVKD. The V segment lost 4 bases and the J segment 7 bases; nucleotides outside the gene matches: 8. CDR3 length: 14 residues. CDR3 DNA: TGTGCCATCAGTGGTAGTAGCGGGAGATCTGAGCAGTACTTC. Its translation is CAISGSSGRSEQYF.

The chain couples TRBV5-4 to TRBJ2-1; TRBD1 matches 9 bases. The germline CDR1 and CDR2 sequences are SGHNT and YYREEE (reference sequence). The CDR3 contains 15 residues. J gave up 7 bases and V 4 bases, and 9 bases lay outside the gene matches. This CDR3 reads CASSHAGQGFNEQFF. The CDR3 DNA reads as TGTGCCAGCAGCCATGCGGGACAGGGTTTTAATGAGCAGTTCTTC.

The chain employs TRBV5-4 and TRBJ1-1; D not certain. The CDR3 consists of 14 residues. Trimming shortened V by 2 bases and J by 4 bases, and 12 bases separated the two germline ends. Germline assignment: CDR1 SGHNT and CDR2 YYREEE (reference sequence). The CDR3 protein is CASSFQVRGTEAFF. Written as DNA, the CDR3 is TGTGCCAGCAGCTTTCAAGTTAGAGGCACTGAAGCTTTCTTT.